This TCR beta chain was observed in a study of blood T cell repertoires in COVID-19 (dated by TCRdb to the early 2020s). Study-wide context: Samples from collaborators originated in the United States, Italy and Spain and spanned both the acute and convalescent phases of COVID-19. The repertoires were released in a freely available public database intended as a resource for research on the immune response to SARS-CoV-2. Samples were obtained from the ongoing ImmuneRACE study (first 160 participants) and from about 1,300 subjects provided by 6 global collaborators. The prospective study material was composed of cDNA or gDNA derived from T cells, B-cell-depleted T cells, or PBMCs. Subjects who had been exposed to COVID-19, were actively infected with it, or had recovered from it provided the deeply sampled blood TCRbeta repertoires that made up the dataset. Where available, HLA class I and class II types were obtained from metadata supplied by the sample provider rather than from assay-based typing. Sample metadata almost always included a de-identified subject ID, COVID-19 status, age in years and sex. The full study reports these points: The quantity of clinical and demographic metadata differed by source and by participant and was supplied without curation.

From the cysteine through the phenylalanine, the CDR3 covers 16 amino acids. The CDR3 DNA has 48 bases and is translated from base 1. As encoded in the germline V gene, CDR1 is SGHRS while CDR2 is YFSETQ. Trimming costs V 0 bases and J 1 base, and their ends lie 10 bases apart. The collaborating institutions used their own protocols to collect whole blood in K2EDTA tubes. Collaborator samples were shipped for TCRbeta analysis as frozen whole blood, isolated PBMCs, or DNA extracted from either sample type. This clone was detected once. The antigen it binds to is not known. Base qualities are not recorded, but no much larger clone differs from it by a single base. TCRbeta CDR3 regions were amplified from genomic DNA by means of the immunoSEQ Assay, a bias-controlled multiplex PCR. Processing in the source paper ran as follows. Nucleated cell counts per sample were estimated from amplification of reference gene primers within the assay. Sequence reads were collapsed and filtered to measure the absolute abundance of every unique TCRbeta CDR3 rearrangement. For each sample, productive Simpson clonality was calculated as the square root of Simpson's diversity index over productive rearrangements. Imported from immuneACCESS, the table was reduced by TCRdb to in-frame sequences with V and J called. These copies leave out some clones; in studies compared against another copy, an unresolved V gene accounts for under half, and the cause of the remainder is not known. Clone size and the V and J calls come from that table; the DNA yielded D and trimming. This sample lists over 350,000 clones; more than 85% were detected once. 4.3% of the sample is held by the ten biggest clonotypes.

The origin of this receptor is a woman in her twenties or thirties with acute or convalescent COVID-19. The specimen was peripheral blood. The chain couples TRBV5-1 to TRBJ1-4; TRBD1 might be the D gene, on 6 matching bases. The DNA sequence is given as TGCGCCAGCAGCTTGGAAGGCAGGGGAACTAATGAAAAACTGTTTTTT. It encodes CASSLEGRGTNEKLFF.